The source of this TCR beta chain is a study of OX40 agonist ivuxolimab in advanced cancers. Study-level information: Prior therapy, whether anti-PD-1, anti-PD-L1 or anti-CTLA-4, was allowed, and 40% had some. Overall study results and limits: Expanded clones belonging to CD8+ T cells outnumbered, on average, those of CD4+. Specificity for antigen went undetermined in the expanded peripheral T cells. Some nonresponders likewise displayed low normalized T-cell clonal expansion.

Sequenced by immunoSEQ multiplex PCR; TCRdb stores in-frame clones only, minus some. The top ten hold approximately 0.15% of the sample, which has around 110,000 clones, about 94% seen once. Details on this clone: Its target is not known.

CDR1 and CDR2 from the germline V gene are SGHVS and FQNEAQ. This CDR3 has 14 residues. Between the trimmed V and J ends, which lost 5 bases and 10 bases, there was a span of 15 bases. Sample: CD4+ or CD8+ T cells sorted from blood, taken in a trial of the OX40 agonist ivuxolimab. The chain has TRBV7-8 and TRBJ1-6, with D perhaps matching TRBD1 (5 bases). The source is an adult with an advanced solid tumor such as melanoma, head and neck, liver or kidney cancer. CDR3 in amino acids: CASSPRDGRSPLHF. The DNA for the CDR3 is TGTGCCAGCAGCCCAAGGGACGGCAGGTCACCCCTCCACTTT.